A selection of T cell receptor beta chains follows, all from one sample in a study of T cells in localized non-small cell lung cancer. Here immunoSEQ multiplex PCR was the method, and the copy in TCRdb shows in-frame clones only, minus some. Of 9,400 or so clones listed, roughly 88% are singletons. Here the sequenced sample was peripheral blood, taken before any cancer treatment. These receptors were collected from a male donor at least 60 years old with stage III squamous cell lung carcinoma. The CDR3 runs from the conserved cysteine through the conserved F or W. D genes are given only for firm matches. Clone size is shown for a subset of rows, as once, few, many or a class of expanded clone.

V: TRBV5-1; size: -; J: TRBJ2-1; D: -; DNA: TGCGCCAGCAGCTCCCGACGGGGGCGGTTCTTC; CDR3: CASSSRRGRFF
V: TRBV11-2; size: -; J: TRBJ1-1; D: -; DNA: TGTGCCAGCAGCTTTGAGGGAATCGGAGGCACTGAAGCTTTCTTT; CDR3: CASSFEGIGGTEAFF
V: TRBV12-5; size: -; J: TRBJ1-1; D: TRBD1; DNA: TGTGCTAGTGGTTTGGTACAGGGGGCTCGGACATCCGGTCTCACTGAAGCTTTCTTT; CDR3: CASGLVQGARTSGLTEAFF
V: TRBV5-3; size: -; J: TRBJ2-7; D: -; DNA: TGTGCCAGCAGCTTGGCCGGGACAATCGAGCAGTACTTC; CDR3: CASSLAGTIEQYF
V: TRBV4-1; size: -; J: TRBJ2-1; D: -; DNA: TGCGCCAGCAGCCAACCTGATCGGTCCTACAATGAGCAGTTCTTC; CDR3: CASSQPDRSYNEQFF
V: TRBV14; size: once; J: TRBJ1-1; D: TRBD1; DNA: TGTGCCAGCAGCCAACTGACAGGGCGGAGGACTGAAGCTTTCTTT; CDR3: CASSQLTGRRTEAFF
V: TRBV7-3; size: -; J: TRBJ1-2; D: -; DNA: TGTGCCAGCAGCCCACAGGGAAACTATGGCTACACCTTC; CDR3: CASSPQGNYGYTF
V: TRBV7-6; size: -; J: TRBJ2-3; D: TRBD2; DNA: TGTGCCAGCAGCGCGGGGGGCTCGGTCACAGATACGCAGTATTTT; CDR3: CASSAGGSVTDTQYF
V: TRBV7-9; size: -; J: TRBJ2-5; D: -; DNA: TGTGCCAGCAGCTTAGCTGAGTACCAAGAGACCCAGTACTTC; CDR3: CASSLAEYQETQYF
V: TRBV5-5; size: -; J: TRBJ1-5; D: -; DNA: TGTGCCAGCAGTTCCCACGGGGGCCAGGACCAGCCCCAGCATTTT; CDR3: CASSSHGGQDQPQHF
V: TRBV2; size: -; J: TRBJ1-6; D: -; DNA: TGTGCCAGCAGTTATCGGGCAGCAGATAATTCACCCCTCCACTTT; CDR3: CASSYRAADNSPLHF
V: TRBV9; size: once; J: TRBJ1-1; D: TRBD1; DNA: TGTGCCAGCAGCCCCTGGGACAGTTTGAACACTGAAGCTTTCTTT; CDR3: CASSPWDSLNTEAFF
V: TRBV5-1; size: -; J: TRBJ1-2; D: -; DNA: TGCGCCAGCAGCTTGGTAAGGGCGTCTGGCTACACCTTC; CDR3: CASSLVRASGYTF
V: TRBV7-9; size: -; J: TRBJ2-2; D: -; DNA: TGTGCCAGCAGACCTACAGGGGAGGGCGGGGAGCTGTTTTTT; CDR3: CASRPTGEGGELFF
V: TRBV5-4; size: once; J: TRBJ1-2; D: TRBD1; DNA: TGTGCCAGCAGCCGGGGACAGGGAGACTATGGCTACACCTTC; CDR3: CASSRGQGDYGYTF
V: TRBV4-2; size: once; J: TRBJ2-3; D: -; DNA: TGTGCCAGCAGCCAAGTCTCCTACACAGATACGCAGTATTTT; CDR3: CASSQVSYTDTQYF
V: TRBV10-2; size: -; J: TRBJ2-3; D: -; DNA: TGCGCCAGCATCAAACGCGTACAGACAAGTACGGAAGATACGCAGTATTTT; CDR3: CASIKRVQTSTEDTQYF
V: TRBV5-1; size: -; J: TRBJ2-3; D: TRBD2; DNA: TGCGCCAGCAGCTTGCTTAGCGGGGGGGCAACAGATACGCAGTATTTT; CDR3: CASSLLSGGATDTQYF
V: TRBV5-4; size: -; J: TRBJ1-2; D: TRBD1; DNA: TGTGCCAGCAGGGGACAGTACTATGGCTACACCTTC; CDR3: CASRGQYYGYTF
V: TRBV12-5; size: -; J: TRBJ2-3; D: TRBD2; DNA: TGTGCTAGTGGTGAGGCTAGCGGGGATAACACAGATACGCAGTATTTT; CDR3: CASGEASGDNTDTQYF
V: TRBV10-3; size: -; J: TRBJ1-2; D: -; DNA: TGTGCCATCAGTGAGTCGAAGGTGAACTATGGCTACACCTTC; CDR3: CAISESKVNYGYTF
V: TRBV29-1; size: -; J: TRBJ2-3; D: -; DNA: TGCAGCGTTGAAGATAAACCTTGGGAGGTGGCAGATACGCAGTATTTT; CDR3: CSVEDKPWEVADTQYF
V: TRBV7-2; size: -; J: TRBJ2-2; D: TRBD1; DNA: TGTGCCAGCAGCTTACATGGACAGGGGGTCGACGGGGAGCTGTTTTTT; CDR3: CASSLHGQGVDGELFF
V: TRBV6-5; size: -; J: TRBJ2-5; D: -; DNA: TGTGCCAGCAGACCGATGGGGTCGGGGGAGACCCAGTACTTC; CDR3: CASRPMGSGETQYF
V: TRBV28; size: -; J: TRBJ1-2; D: -; DNA: TGTGCCAGCAGTCCTTACCAAACTAACTATGGCTACACCTTC; CDR3: CASSPYQTNYGYTF